The clone carrying this T cell receptor beta chain was observed a few times. This specimen belongs to a study of patients and donors after allogeneic stem cell transplantation. TCRdb processed the RT-PCR reads anew with MiXCR; each CDR3 protein has one entry. In the table there are about 150,000 distinct CDR3 sequences, approximately 40% of which are singletons. Trimming shortened V by 1 base and J by 6 bases, and 9 bases separated the two germline ends. The CDR3 length is 14 residues. The chain combines TRBV12-3 or TRBV12-4 with TRBJ1-4; D perhaps matches TRBD1 (5 bases). The TCR was taken from a human donor who was either an allogeneic HSCT recipient or a stem cell or donor lymphocyte infusion donor (not recorded which). It is not recorded whose cells these are; they may come from a transplant donor. The sequencing input was blood, either unsorted or a sorted T cell fraction (not recorded which). CDR3 region: CASSLVGADEKLFF. The CDR3 nucleotides are TGTGCCAGCAGTTTAGTCGGGGCGGATGAAAAACTGTTTTTT.